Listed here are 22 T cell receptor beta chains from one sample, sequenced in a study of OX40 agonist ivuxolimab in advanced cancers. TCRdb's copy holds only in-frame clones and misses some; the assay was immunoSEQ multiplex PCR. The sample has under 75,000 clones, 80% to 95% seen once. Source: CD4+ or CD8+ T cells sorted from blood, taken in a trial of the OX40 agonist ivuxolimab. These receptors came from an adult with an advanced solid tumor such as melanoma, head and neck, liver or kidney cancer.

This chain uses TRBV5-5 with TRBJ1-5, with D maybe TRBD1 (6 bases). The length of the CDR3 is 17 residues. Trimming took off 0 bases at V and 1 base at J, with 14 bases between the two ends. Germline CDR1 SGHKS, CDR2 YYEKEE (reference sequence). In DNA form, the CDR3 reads TGTGCCAGCAGCTTGGAGCCCCCCGGACAGAGCAATCAGCCCCAGCATTTT. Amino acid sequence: CASSLEPPGQSNQPQHF.

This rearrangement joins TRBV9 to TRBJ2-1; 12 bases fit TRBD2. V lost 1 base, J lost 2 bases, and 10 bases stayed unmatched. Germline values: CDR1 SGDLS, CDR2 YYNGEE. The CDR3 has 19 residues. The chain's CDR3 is CASSVPRTSGVSTYNEQFF. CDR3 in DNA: TGTGCCAGCAGCGTACCTCGGACTAGCGGGGTCTCAACCTACAATGAGCAGTTCTTC.

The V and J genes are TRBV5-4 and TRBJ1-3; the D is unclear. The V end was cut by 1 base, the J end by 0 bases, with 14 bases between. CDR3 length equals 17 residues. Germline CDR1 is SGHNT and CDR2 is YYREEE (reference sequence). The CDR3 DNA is TGTGCCAGCAGCTTGAGTCCCACGGGGAGCTCTGGAAACACCATATATTTT. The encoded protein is CASSLSPTGSSGNTIYF.

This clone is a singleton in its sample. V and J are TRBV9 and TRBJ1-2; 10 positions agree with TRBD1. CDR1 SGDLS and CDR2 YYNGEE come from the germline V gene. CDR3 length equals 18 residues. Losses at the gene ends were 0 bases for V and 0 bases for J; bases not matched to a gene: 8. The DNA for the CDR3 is TGTGCCAGCAGCGTAGGACAGGGGGCAGGGACCGCTAACTATGGCTACACCTTC. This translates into CASSVGQGAGTANYGYTF.

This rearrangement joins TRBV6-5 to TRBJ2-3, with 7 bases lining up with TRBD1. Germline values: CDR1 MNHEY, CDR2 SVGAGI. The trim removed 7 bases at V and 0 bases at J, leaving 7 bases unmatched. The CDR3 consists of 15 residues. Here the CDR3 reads CASTTSGGSTDTQYF. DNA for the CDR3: TGTGCCAGCACCACGTCAGGGGGTAGCACAGATACGCAGTATTTT.

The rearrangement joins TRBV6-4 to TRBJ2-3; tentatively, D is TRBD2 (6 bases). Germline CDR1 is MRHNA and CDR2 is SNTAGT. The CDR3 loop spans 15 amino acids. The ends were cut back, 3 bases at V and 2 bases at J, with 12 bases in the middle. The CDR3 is CASSDSGEPTDTQYF. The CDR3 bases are TGTGCCAGCAGTGATTCGGGGGAACCCACAGATACGCAGTATTTT.

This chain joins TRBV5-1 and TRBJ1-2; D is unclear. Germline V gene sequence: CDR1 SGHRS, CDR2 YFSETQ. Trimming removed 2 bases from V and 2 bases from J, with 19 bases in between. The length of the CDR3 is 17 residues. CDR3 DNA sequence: TGCGCCAGCAGCTTCGATAGGAGGGATGGCAAGAACTATGGCTACACCTTC. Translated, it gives CASSFDRRDGKNYGYTF.

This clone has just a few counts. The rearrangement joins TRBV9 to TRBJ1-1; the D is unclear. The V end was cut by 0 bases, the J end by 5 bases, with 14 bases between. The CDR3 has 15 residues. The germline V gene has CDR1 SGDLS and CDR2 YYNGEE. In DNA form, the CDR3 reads TGTGCCAGCAGCGTAGCTGCGGGTTTTTGGACTGAAGCTTTCTTT. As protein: CASSVAAGFWTEAFF.

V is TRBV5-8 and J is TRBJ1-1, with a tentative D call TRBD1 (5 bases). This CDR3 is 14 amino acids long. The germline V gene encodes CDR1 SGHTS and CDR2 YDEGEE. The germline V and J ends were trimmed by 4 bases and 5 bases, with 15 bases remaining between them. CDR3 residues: CASSTIIEGTEAFF. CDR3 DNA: TGTGCCAGCAGCACAATAATTGAGGGGACTGAAGCTTTCTTT. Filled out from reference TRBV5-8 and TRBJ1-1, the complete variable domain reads EAGVTQSPTHLIKTRGQQATLRCSPISGHTSVYWYQQALGLGLQFLLWYDEGEERNRGNFPPRFSGRQFPNYSSELNVNALELEDSALYLCASSTIIEGTEAFFGQGTRLTVV.

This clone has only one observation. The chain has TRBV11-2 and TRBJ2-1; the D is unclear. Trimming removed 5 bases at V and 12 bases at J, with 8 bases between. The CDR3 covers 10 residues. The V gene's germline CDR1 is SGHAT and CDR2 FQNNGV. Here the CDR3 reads CASSDFVQFF. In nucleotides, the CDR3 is TGTGCCAGCAGCGATTTCGTGCAGTTCTTC.

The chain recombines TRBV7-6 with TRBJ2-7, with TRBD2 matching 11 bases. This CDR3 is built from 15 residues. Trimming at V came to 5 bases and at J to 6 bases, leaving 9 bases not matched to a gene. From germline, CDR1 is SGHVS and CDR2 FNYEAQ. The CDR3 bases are TGTGCCAGCAGCCTACCGGGACTAGCGGCTTCCGAGCAGTACTTC. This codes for CASSLPGLAASEQYF.

Here the CDR3 DNA reads TGTGCCAGCAGCTTAACCCTCTTTGGGGGGAGGGGTCTATCGAACATGGAAGAGACCCAGTACTTC. This translates into CASSLTLFGGRGLSNMEETQYF. This chain connects TRBV7-8 to TRBJ2-5, with 7 bases lining up with TRBD2. Trimming at V came to 2 bases and at J to 3 bases, leaving 27 bases not matched to a gene. The germline V gene encodes CDR1 SGHVS and CDR2 FQNEAQ. The CDR3 is 22 amino acids. Drawing the rest from reference TRBV7-8 and TRBJ2-5, the complete variable domain is GAGVSQSPRYKVAKRGQDVALRCDPISGHVSLFWYQQALGQGPEFLTYFQNEAQLDKSGLPSDRFFAERPEGSVSTLKIQRTQQEDSAVYLCASSLTLFGGRGLSNMEETQYFGPGTRLLVL.

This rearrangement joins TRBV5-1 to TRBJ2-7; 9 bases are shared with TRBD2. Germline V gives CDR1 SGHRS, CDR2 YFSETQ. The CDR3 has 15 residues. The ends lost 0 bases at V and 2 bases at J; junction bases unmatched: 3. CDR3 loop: CASSLASGATYEQYF. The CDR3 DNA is TGCGCCAGCAGCTTGGCTAGCGGGGCCACCTACGAGCAGTACTTC.

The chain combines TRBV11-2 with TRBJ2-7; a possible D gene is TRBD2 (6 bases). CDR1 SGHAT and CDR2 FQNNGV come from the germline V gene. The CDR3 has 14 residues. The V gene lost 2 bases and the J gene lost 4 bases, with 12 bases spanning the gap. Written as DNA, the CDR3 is TGTGCCAGCAGCTTAACCCAACTAGCTTACGAGCAGTACTTC. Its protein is CASSLTQLAYEQYF.

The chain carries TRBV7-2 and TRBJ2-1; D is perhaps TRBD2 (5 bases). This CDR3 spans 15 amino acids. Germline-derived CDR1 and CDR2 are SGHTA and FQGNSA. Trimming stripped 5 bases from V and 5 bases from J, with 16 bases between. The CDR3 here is CASSTYSIGNNEQFF. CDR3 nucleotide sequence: TGTGCCAGCAGCACTTACTCCATCGGGAACAATGAGCAGTTCTTC.

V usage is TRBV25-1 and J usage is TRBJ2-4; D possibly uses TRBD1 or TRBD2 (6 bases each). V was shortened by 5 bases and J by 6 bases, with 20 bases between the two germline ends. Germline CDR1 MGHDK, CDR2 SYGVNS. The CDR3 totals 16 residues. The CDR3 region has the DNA TGTGCCAGCAGTTCAGTGGAAGGGGGGATTGGAAACATTCAGTACTTC. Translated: CASSSVEGGIGNIQYF.

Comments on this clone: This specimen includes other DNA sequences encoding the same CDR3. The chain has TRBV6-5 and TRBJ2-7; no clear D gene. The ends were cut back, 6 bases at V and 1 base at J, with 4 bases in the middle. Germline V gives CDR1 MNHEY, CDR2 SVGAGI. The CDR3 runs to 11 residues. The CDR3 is CASRTSYEQYF. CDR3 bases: TGTGCCAGCAGGACTTCCTACGAGCAGTACTTC.

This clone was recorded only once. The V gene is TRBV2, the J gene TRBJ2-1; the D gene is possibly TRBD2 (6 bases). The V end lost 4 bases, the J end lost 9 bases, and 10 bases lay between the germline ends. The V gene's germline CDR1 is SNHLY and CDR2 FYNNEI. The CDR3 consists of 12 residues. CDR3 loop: CASSVWGGEQFF. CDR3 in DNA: TGTGCCAGCAGTGTTTGGGGAGGTGAGCAGTTCTTC.

CDR3 region: CASSVRQGAIYYEQYF. CDR3 nucleotides: TGTGCCAGCAGCGTAAGACAGGGGGCTATCTACTACGAGCAGTACTTC. V and J are TRBV13 and TRBJ2-7; TRBD1 aligns across 10 bases. CDR3 size: 16 residues. Germline V gene lookup returns CDR1 PRHDT and CDR2 FYEKMQ (reference sequence). Germline trimming cut 5 bases from V and 3 bases from J; bases unmatched to any gene: 10.

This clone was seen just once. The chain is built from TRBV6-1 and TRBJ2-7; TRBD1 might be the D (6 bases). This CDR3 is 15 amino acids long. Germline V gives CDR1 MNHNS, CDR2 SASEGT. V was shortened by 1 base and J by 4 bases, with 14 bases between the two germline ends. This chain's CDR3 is CASSEGTATLYEQYF. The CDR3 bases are TGTGCCAGCAGTGAAGGGACAGCTACTTTATACGAGCAGTACTTC.

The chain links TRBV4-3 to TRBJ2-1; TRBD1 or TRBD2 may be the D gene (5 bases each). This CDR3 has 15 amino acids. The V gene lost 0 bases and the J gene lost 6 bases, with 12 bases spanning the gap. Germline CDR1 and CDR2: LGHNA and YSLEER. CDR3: CASSQDSGPSNEQFF. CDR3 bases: TGCGCCAGCAGCCAAGATTCGGGACCTAGCAATGAGCAGTTCTTC.

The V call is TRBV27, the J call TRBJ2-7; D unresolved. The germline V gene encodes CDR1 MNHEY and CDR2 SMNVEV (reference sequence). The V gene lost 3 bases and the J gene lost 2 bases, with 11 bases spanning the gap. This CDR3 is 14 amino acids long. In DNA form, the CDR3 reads TGTGCCAGCAGTTTTTTCTACAGAGCCTACGAGCAGTACTTC. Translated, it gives CASSFFYRAYEQYF.